The 2 T cell receptor beta chains given below trace back to one sample, sequenced in a study of shared clonotypes between healthy human individuals. TCRdb's table, derived via immunoSEQ multiplex PCR, lists solely in-frame clones and lacks some. Among hundreds of thousands of clones listed, about two thirds were seen once. Sequenced material: memory CD4+ T cells sorted from blood. As to subset: CD45RA-negative fraction. These receptor sequences come from a woman aged 30 to 39 in good health.

This clone has just a few counts. V gene TRBV19 combines with J gene TRBJ2-3; possible D gene TRBD2, 5 bases. Germline V gene sequence: CDR1 LNHDA, CDR2 SQIVND (reference sequence). The CDR3 length is 14 residues. Trimming cost V 3 bases and J 7 bases, with 14 bases left between them. Here the CDR3 DNA reads TGTGCCAGTAGTATGCGAAGCCTCGGGAATACGCAGTATTTT. Its translation is CASSMRSLGNTQYF.

V is TRBV11-1 and J is TRBJ2-5; 8 bases map to TRBD1. CDR3 size: 16 residues. Germline trimming cut 8 bases from V and 6 bases from J; bases unmatched to any gene: 17. Per the germline V gene, CDR1 is SGHAT and CDR2 is FQDESV (reference sequence). As DNA, the CDR3 is TGTGCCAGCGCCGGAGACCGACAGGGGCGTAGGAAGACCCAGTACTTC. This gives the protein CASAGDRQGRRKTQYF.